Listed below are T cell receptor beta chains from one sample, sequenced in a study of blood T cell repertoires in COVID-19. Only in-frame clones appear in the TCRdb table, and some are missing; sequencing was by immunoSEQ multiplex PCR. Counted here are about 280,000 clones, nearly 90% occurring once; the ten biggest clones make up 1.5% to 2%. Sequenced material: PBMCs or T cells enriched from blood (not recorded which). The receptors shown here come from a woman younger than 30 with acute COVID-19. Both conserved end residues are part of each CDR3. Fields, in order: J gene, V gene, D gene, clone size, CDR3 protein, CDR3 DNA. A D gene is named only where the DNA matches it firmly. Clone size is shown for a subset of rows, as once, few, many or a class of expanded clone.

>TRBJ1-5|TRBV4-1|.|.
CASSQEVSRLTVGYQPQHF
TGCGCCAGCAGCCAAGAGGTTTCGAGACTAACAGTAGGTTATCAGCCCCAGCATTTT
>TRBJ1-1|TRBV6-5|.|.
CAGRTELNTEAFF
TGTGCCGGGAGAACAGAGCTGAACACTGAAGCTTTCTTT
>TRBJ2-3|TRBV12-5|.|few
CASASSFGTDTQYF
TGTGCTAGTGCTTCTAGCTTCGGCACAGATACGCAGTATTTT
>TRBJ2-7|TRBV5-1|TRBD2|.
CASSMLLAGKTISSYEQYF
TGCGCCAGCAGCATGCTACTAGCGGGGAAAACTATTAGCTCCTACGAGCAGTACTTC
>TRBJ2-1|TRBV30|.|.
CAWSAVWSSYNEQFF
TGTGCCTGGAGTGCGGTGTGGAGCTCCTACAATGAGCAGTTCTTC
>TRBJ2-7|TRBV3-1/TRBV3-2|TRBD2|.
CASSLWGSGRLYEQYF
TGTGCCAGCAGCCTCTGGGGTAGCGGGAGGTTGTACGAGCAGTACTTC
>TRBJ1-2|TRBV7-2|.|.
CASSFPQEYGYTF
TGTGCCAGCAGCTTCCCCCAGGAATATGGCTACACCTTC
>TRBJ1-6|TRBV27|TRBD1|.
CASRRDRGNNSPLHF
TGTGCCAGCAGACGTGACAGGGGGAATAATTCACCCCTCCACTTT
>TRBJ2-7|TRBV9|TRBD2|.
CASSGTSGYEQYF
TGTGCCAGCAGCGGGACTAGCGGCTACGAGCAGTACTTC
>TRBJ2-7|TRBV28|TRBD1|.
CASRTPDRSSYEQYF
TGTGCCAGCCGGACCCCGGACAGGAGCTCCTACGAGCAGTACTTC
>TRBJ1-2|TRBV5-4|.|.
CASSSPQGNYGYTF
TGTGCCAGCAGCTCCCCCCAGGGAAACTATGGCTACACCTTC
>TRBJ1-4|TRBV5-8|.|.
CASSLAVFTGRTNEKLFF
TGTGCCAGCAGCTTGGCCGTATTCACAGGGCGCACTAATGAAAAACTGTTTTTT
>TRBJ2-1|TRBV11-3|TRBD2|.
CASSDPGLAGGEQFF
TGTGCCAGCAGCGATCCGGGACTAGCGGGGGGTGAGCAGTTCTTC
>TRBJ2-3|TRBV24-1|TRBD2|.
CATSDSGLAGGGDTQYF
TGTGCCACCAGTGATTCGGGACTAGCGGGAGGGGGGGATACGCAGTATTTT
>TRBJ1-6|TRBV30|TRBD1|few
CAWTGQVNSPLHF
TGTGCCTGGACGGGACAGGTTAATTCACCCCTCCACTTT
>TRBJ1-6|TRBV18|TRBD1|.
CASSAGQYNSPLHF
TGTGCCAGCTCAGCGGGACAGTATAATTCACCCCTCCACTTT
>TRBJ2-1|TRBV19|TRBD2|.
CASSIVSGGPGNEQFF
TGTGCCAGTAGTATCGTTTCGGGAGGGCCGGGGAATGAGCAGTTCTTC
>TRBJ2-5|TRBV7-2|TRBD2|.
CASSLRGGSPQETQYF
TGTGCCAGCAGCTTACGCGGCGGGAGCCCCCAAGAGACCCAGTACTTC
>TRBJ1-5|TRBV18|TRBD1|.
CASSWDRAKGINQPQHF
TGTGCCAGCTCCTGGGACAGGGCGAAGGGGATCAATCAGCCCCAGCATTTT
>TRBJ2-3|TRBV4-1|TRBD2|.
CASSHRDGTSGSTDTQYF
TGCGCCAGCAGCCACAGGGATGGGACTAGCGGGAGTACAGATACGCAGTATTTT
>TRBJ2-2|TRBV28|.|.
CASPTGTGELFF
TGTGCCAGCCCCACCGGCACCGGGGAGCTGTTTTTT
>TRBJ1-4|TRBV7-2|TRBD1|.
CASSTRDRGLTNEKLFF
TGTGCCAGCAGCACCCGGGACAGGGGTTTGACTAATGAAAAACTGTTTTTT